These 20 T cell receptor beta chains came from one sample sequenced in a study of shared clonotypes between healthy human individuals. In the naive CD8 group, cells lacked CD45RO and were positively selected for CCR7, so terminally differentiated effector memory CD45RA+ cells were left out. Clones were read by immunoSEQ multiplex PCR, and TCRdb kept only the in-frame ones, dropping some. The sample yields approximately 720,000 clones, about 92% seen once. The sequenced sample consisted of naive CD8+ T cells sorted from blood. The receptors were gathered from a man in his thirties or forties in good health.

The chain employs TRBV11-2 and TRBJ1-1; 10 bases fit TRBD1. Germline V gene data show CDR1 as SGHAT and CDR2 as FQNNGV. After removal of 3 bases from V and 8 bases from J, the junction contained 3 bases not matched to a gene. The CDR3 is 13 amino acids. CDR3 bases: TGTGCCAGCAGCTTTCCGGACAGGGGGGAAGCTTTCTTT. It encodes CASSFPDRGEAFF.

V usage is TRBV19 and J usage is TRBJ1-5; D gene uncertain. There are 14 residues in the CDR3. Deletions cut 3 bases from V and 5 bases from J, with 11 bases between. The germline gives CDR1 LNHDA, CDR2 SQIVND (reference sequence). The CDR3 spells CASSMRGMDQPQHF. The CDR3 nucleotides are TGTGCCAGTAGTATGCGGGGAATGGATCAGCCCCAGCATTTT. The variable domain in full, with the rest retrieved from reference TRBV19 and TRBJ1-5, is DGGITQSPKYLFRKEGQNVTLSCEQNLNHDAMYWYRQDPGQGLRLIYYSQIVNDFQKGDIAEGYSVSREKKESFPLTVTSAQKNPTAFYLCASSMRGMDQPQHFGDGTRLSIL.

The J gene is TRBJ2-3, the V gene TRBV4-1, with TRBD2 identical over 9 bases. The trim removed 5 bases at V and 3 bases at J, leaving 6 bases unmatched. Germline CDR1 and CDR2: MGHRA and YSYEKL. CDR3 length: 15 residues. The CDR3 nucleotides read TGCGCCAGCAGCATAGGACTAGCGTCGACAGATACGCAGTATTTT. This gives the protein CASSIGLASTDTQYF.

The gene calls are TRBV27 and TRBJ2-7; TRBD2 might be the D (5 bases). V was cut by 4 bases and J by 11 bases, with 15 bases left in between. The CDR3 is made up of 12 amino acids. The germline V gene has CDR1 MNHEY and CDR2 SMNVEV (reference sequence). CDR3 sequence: CASSSSRAVEYF. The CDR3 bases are TGTGCCAGCAGTTCGTCGAGGGCAGTAGAGTACTTC.

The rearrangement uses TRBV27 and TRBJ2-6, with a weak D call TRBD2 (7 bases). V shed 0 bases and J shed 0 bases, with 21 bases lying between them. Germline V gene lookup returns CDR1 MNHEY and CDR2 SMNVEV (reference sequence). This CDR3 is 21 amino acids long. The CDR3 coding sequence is TGTGCCAGCAGTTTATCGATCCCTAGCGGATGGGGACACTCTGGGGCCAACGTCCTGACTTTC. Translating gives CASSLSIPSGWGHSGANVLTF. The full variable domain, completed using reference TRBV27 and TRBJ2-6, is EAQVTQNPRYLITVTGKKLTVTCSQNMNHEYMSWYRQDPGLGLRQIYYSMNVEVTDKGDVPEGYKVSRKEKRNFPLILESPSPNQTSLYFCASSLSIPSGWGHSGANVLTFGAGSRLTVL.

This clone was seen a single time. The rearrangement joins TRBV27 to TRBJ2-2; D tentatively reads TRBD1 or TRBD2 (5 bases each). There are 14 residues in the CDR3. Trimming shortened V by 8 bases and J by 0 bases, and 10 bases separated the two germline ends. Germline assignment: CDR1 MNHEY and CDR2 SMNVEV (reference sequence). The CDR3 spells CASRDGSNTGELFF. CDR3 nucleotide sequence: TGTGCCAGCCGGGACGGATCGAACACCGGGGAGCTGTTTTTT.

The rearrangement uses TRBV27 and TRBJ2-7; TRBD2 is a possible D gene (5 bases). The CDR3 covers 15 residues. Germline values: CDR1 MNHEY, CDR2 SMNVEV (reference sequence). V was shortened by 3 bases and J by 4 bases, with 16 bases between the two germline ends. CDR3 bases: TGTGCCAGCAGTTTTATCGGGGAAAGGGCTTACGAGCAGTACTTC. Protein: CASSFIGERAYEQYF.

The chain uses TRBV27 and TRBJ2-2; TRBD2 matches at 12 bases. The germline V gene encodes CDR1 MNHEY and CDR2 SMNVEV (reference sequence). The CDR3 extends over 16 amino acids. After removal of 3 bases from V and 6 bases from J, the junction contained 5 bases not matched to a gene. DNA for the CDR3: TGTGCCAGCAGTTTGCTTGGGACTAGCGGGCCCGGGGAGCTGTTTTTT. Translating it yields CASSLLGTSGPGELFF.

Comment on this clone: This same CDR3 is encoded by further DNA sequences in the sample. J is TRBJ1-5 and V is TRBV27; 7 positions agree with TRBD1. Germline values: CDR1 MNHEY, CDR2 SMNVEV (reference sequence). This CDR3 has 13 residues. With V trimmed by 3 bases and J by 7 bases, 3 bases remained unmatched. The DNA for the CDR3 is TGTGCCAGCAGTTTCGGAGGGGGCCAGCCCCAGCATTTT. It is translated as CASSFGGGQPQHF.

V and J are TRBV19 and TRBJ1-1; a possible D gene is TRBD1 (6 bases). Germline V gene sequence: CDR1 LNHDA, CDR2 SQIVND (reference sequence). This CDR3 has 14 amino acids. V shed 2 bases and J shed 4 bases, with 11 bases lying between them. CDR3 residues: CASSITGRGTEAFF. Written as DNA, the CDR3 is TGTGCCAGTAGTATAACAGGGAGGGGCACTGAAGCTTTCTTT. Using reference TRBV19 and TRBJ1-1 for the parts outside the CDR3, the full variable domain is DGGITQSPKYLFRKEGQNVTLSCEQNLNHDAMYWYRQDPGQGLRLIYYSQIVNDFQKGDIAEGYSVSREKKESFPLTVTSAQKNPTAFYLCASSITGRGTEAFFGQGTRLTVV.

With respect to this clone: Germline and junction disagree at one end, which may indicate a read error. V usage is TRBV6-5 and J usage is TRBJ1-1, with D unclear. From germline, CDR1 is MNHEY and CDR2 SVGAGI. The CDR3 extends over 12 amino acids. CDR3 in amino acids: CTSRTMNTEAFF. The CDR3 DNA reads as TGTACCAGCAGAACGATGAACACTGAAGCTTTCTTT.

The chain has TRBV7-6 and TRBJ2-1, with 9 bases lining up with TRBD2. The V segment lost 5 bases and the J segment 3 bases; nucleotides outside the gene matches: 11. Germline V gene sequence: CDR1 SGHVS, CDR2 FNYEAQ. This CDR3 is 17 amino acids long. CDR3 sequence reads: CASSQSNSGRNYNEQFF. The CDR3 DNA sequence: TGTGCCAGCAGCCAATCCAATAGCGGGAGAAACTACAATGAGCAGTTCTTC. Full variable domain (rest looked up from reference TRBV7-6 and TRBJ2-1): GAGVSQSPRYKVTKRGQDVALRCDPISGHVSLYWYRQALGQGPEFLTYFNYEAQQDKSGLPNDRFSAERPEGSISTLTIQRTEQRDSAMYRCASSQSNSGRNYNEQFFGPGTRLTVL.

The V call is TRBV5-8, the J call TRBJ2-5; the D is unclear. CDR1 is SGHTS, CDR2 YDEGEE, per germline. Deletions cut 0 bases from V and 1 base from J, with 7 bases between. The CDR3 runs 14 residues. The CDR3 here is CASSLVQVQETQYF. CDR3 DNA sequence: TGTGCCAGCAGCTTGGTGCAGGTCCAAGAGACCCAGTACTTC.

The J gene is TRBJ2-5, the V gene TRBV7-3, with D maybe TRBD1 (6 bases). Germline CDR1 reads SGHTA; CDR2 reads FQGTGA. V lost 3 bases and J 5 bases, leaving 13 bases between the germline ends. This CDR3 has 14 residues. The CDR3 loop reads CASSFQGRAETQYF. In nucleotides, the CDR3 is TGTGCCAGCAGCTTCCAGGGGCGAGCGGAGACCCAGTACTTC.

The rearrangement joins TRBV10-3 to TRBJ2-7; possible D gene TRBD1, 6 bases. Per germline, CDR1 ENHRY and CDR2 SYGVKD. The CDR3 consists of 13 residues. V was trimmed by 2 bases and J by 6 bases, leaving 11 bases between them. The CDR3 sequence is CAISETQGSEQYF. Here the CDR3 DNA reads TGTGCCATCAGTGAGACACAGGGAAGCGAGCAGTACTTC.

The chain's CDR3 is CASSFWQKGTDTQYF. DNA of the CDR3: TGTGCCAGCAGCTTCTGGCAGAAGGGCACAGATACGCAGTATTTT. The chain carries TRBV13 and TRBJ2-3; D gene uncertain. Germline loops: CDR1 PRHDT, CDR2 FYEKMQ (reference sequence). The length of the CDR3 is 15 residues. V lost 3 bases to trimming and J lost 1 base, with 11 bases between them.

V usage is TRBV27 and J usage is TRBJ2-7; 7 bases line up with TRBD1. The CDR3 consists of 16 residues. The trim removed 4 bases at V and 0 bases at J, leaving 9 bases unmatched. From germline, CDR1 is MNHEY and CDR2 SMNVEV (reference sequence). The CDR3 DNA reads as TGTGCCAGCAGTTCAACCTACAGGGGCTACTCCTACGAGCAGTACTTC. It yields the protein CASSSTYRGYSYEQYF.

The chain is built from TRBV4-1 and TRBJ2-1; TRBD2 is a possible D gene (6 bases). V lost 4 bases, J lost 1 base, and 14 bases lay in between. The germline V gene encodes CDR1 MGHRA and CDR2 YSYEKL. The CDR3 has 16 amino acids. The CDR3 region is CASSPLASGSYNEQFF. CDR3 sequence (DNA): TGCGCCAGCAGCCCGCTAGCGTCAGGGTCCTACAATGAGCAGTTCTTC.

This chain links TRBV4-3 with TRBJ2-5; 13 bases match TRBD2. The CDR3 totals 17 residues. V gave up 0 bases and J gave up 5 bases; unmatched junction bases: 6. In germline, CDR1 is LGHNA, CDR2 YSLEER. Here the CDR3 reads CASSQDLILAGGETQYF. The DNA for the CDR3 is TGCGCCAGCAGCCAAGATCTTATACTAGCGGGAGGGGAGACCCAGTACTTC.

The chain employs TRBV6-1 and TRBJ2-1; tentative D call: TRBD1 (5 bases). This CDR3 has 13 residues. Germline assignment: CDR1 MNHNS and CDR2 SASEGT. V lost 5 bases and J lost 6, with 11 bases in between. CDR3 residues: CASSWARVNEQFF. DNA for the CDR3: TGTGCCAGCAGTTGGGCCAGGGTCAATGAGCAGTTCTTC.